Sequencing of this T cell receptor (beta chain) was carried out in a study of early T cells in non-severe SARS-CoV-2 infection. TCRdb re-called the 5' RACE reads through MiXCR, storing one row per CDR3 protein. The profile covers roughly 67,000 distinct CDR3 sequences, with 12% appearing a single time and more than 1.5% taken by the ten largest. V lost 2 bases to trimming and J lost 2 bases; unmatched junction nucleotides: 4. The germline V gene has CDR1 SGHKS and CDR2 YYEKEE (reference sequence). The CDR3 covers 17 residues. The sample taken for sequencing was whole blood. The gene calls are TRBV5-5 and TRBJ2-6; 10 positions match TRBD1. The clonotype originates from an adult who was a healthcare worker with PCR-confirmed SARS-CoV-2 infection or an uninfected control (not recorded which). The CDR3 region is CASSLDGTGAGANVLTF. Here the CDR3 DNA reads TGTGCCAGCAGCTTAGACGGGACAGGGGCTGGGGCCAACGTCCTGACTTTC.